Listed below are T cell receptor beta chains from one sample, sequenced in a study of STAT3 mutations in large granular lymphocyte leukemia. TCRdb's copy holds only in-frame clones and misses some; the assay was immunoSEQ multiplex PCR. The table has under 20,000 clones, roughly 90% seen once; the top ten hold 45%. Specimen: peripheral blood mononuclear cells. Every receptor here comes from a man in his 60s with T-cell large granular lymphocyte leukemia. Some clones in this sample may be carry-over from other donors' samples. CDR3s include the opening cysteine and the closing phenylalanine or tryptophan. A D gene is named only where the DNA matches it firmly. Part of the rows lack a size; the others show once, few, many or a class for expanded clones.

J,V,D,size,DNA,CDR3
TRBJ2-6,TRBV27,NA,few,TGTGCCAGCAGTCCGGGGCGTGGGGCCAACGTCCTGACTTTC,CASSPGRGANVLTF
TRBJ1-1,TRBV5-1,NA,NA,TGCGCCAGCAGCTTGTTGGGGATCATGAACACTGAAGCTTTCTTT,CASSLLGIMNTEAFF
TRBJ1-5,TRBV29-1,TRBD1,NA,TGCAGCGCCACAGGGGGCGCGGGCAATCAGCCCCAGCATTTT,CSATGGAGNQPQHF
TRBJ1-2,TRBV5-1,TRBD1,NA,TGCGCCAGCAGCTTGCCGGGGACAGGGAGTGGCTACACCTTC,CASSLPGTGSGYTF
TRBJ2-5,TRBV27,TRBD1,NA,TGTGCCAGCAGTTTAAGGGGACAGGAGACCCAGTACTTC,CASSLRGQETQYF
TRBJ1-4,TRBV5-5,NA,NA,TGTGCCAGCAGCCTGCCGGGGGTTAATGAAAAACTGTTTTTT,CASSLPGVNEKLFF
TRBJ1-4,TRBV5-8,TRBD1,NA,TGTGCCAGCAGCTTGGTAACAGGGGGTAATGAAAAACTGTTTTTT,CASSLVTGGNEKLFF
TRBJ1-1,TRBV7-9,TRBD1,NA,TGTGCCAGCAGCCCGACAGGGTGGCGGTACACTGAAGCTTTCTTT,CASSPTGWRYTEAFF
TRBJ2-2,TRBV10-3,TRBD1,NA,TGTGCCATCGGACAGGGTTCGGACACCGGGGAGCTGTTTTTT,CAIGQGSDTGELFF
TRBJ2-5,TRBV11-2,NA,NA,TGTGCCAGCAGCTTACAGCGGCAGCCTCAAGAGACCCAGTACTTC,CASSLQRQPQETQYF
TRBJ1-3,TRBV11-3,NA,NA,TGTGCCAGCAGCTTACGTGCCTCTGCGGGAAACACCATATATTTT,CASSLRASAGNTIYF
TRBJ2-7,TRBV7-8,NA,NA,TGTGCCAGCAGCTTGTTCTGGGGGGCCTACGAGCAGTACTTC,CASSLFWGAYEQYF
TRBJ2-5,TRBV18,TRBD1,NA,TGTGCCAGCTCACCACCGGGGACAGGCCGGGCCGAGGGGACCCAGTACTTC,CASSPPGTGRAEGTQYF
TRBJ2-7,TRBV6-6,TRBD2,few,TGTGCCAGCAGCGGACGGACTAGCGGGGGCGGCGAGCAGTACTTC,CASSGRTSGGGEQYF
TRBJ1-3,TRBV6-6,NA,few,TGTGCCAGCAGTTACCAGACAGCATCTTCTGGAAACACCATATATTTT,CASSYQTASSGNTIYF
TRBJ2-7,TRBV30,TRBD1,NA,TGTGCCTGGATTCTTAAACAGGGGGCTCCCTACGAGCAGTACTTC,CAWILKQGAPYEQYF
TRBJ1-2,TRBV9,NA,NA,TGTGCCAGCAGCCCCGGCGTCCCCACCCCTTATAACTATGGCTACACCTTC,CASSPGVPTPYNYGYTF
TRBJ2-7,TRBV28,TRBD1,NA,TGTGCCAGCTACACAGGGGGCTCTTCCTACGAGCAGTACTTC,CASYTGGSSYEQYF
TRBJ1-1,TRBV5-1,NA,NA,TGCGCCACCCTAATTCAGAACACTGAAGCTTTCTTT,CATLIQNTEAFF
TRBJ2-3,TRBV7-9,NA,NA,TGTGCCAGCAGCTTAGAGGGGGGGGCGAACGCAGATACGCAGTATTTT,CASSLEGGANADTQYF